Listed below are T cell receptor beta chains from one sample, sequenced in a study of T cell changes during pregnancy in multiple sclerosis. Produced via immunoSEQ multiplex PCR; TCRdb's table is partial and in-frame only. This sample carries tens of thousands of clones, about 89% of them seen once, and the ten largest clones take around 11%. Sample: CD8+ T cells from peripheral blood mononuclear cells, taken in the third trimester of pregnancy. These receptors were collected from a female donor with multiple sclerosis, enrolled in a pregnancy study. Each CDR3 is given with its conserved first and last residue. D genes are given only for firm matches. Rows may omit the clone size; those that give it use once, few, many or a size class.

d_gene	len	abundance	j_gene	v_gene	CDR3aa	CDR3nt
-	16	-	TRBJ2-3	TRBV9	CASSNQGYLGTDTQYF	TGTGCCAGCAGCAACCAGGGCTACTTAGGAACAGATACGCAGTATTTT
-	12	-	TRBJ1-2	TRBV30	CAWHDLPYGYTF	TGTGCCTGGCACGACTTACCCTATGGCTACACCTTC
TRBD1	17	once	TRBJ2-6	TRBV18	CASSPETGGIGANVLTF	TGTGCCAGCTCACCTGAGACAGGGGGAATTGGGGCCAACGTCCTGACTTTC
TRBD1	16	-	TRBJ2-3	TRBV10-3	CATGQTGIGSTDTQYF	TGTGCCACTGGACAGACAGGGATCGGGAGCACAGATACGCAGTATTTT
TRBD1	13	-	TRBJ2-7	TRBV6-5	CASSPGTAYEQYF	TGTGCCAGCAGTCCCGGGACAGCCTACGAGCAGTACTTC
-	12	once	TRBJ1-2	TRBV6-5	CASSYERGGYTF	TGTGCCAGCAGTTATGAAAGGGGAGGCTACACCTTC
TRBD2	15	-	TRBJ2-1	TRBV29-1	CSVEYQRGALGRGFF	TGCAGCGTTGAATACCAGCGGGGGGCCCTAGGCCGAGGGTTCTTC
TRBD2	16	-	TRBJ2-1	TRBV9	CASSVVSSGGYNEQFF	TGTGCCAGCAGCGTAGTATCTAGCGGGGGTTACAATGAGCAGTTCTTC
TRBD1	16	once	TRBJ2-6	TRBV2	CARSSGQGAGANVLTF	TGTGCCAGGAGCTCGGGACAGGGGGCTGGGGCCAACGTCCTGACTTTC
TRBD1	17	many	TRBJ2-7	TRBV7-9	CASSGEDRPTRPYEQYF	TGTGCCAGCAGCGGAGAGGACAGGCCGACCCGACCTTACGAGCAGTACTTC
TRBD1	14	-	TRBJ2-5	TRBV11-2	CASSLGTGQETQYF	TGTGCCAGCAGCCTGGGGACAGGCCAAGAGACCCAGTACTTC
-	15	-	TRBJ2-1	TRBV19	CASSTSGSSYNEQFF	TGTGCCAGTAGTACAAGCGGAAGCTCCTACAATGAGCAGTTCTTC
-	15	-	TRBJ2-7	TRBV4-1	CASSQDRAPRREQYF	TGCGCCAGCAGCCAAGATCGTGCACCCCGCAGGGAGCAGTACTTC
TRBD1	13	once	TRBJ2-1	TRBV5-6	CASSPGTDNEQFF	TGTGCCAGCAGCCCCGGGACAGATAATGAGCAGTTCTTC
-	13	-	TRBJ2-5	TRBV29-1	CSVEPTAGETQYF	TGCAGCGTTGAACCAACAGCGGGAGAGACCCAGTACTTC
TRBD1	13	-	TRBJ1-3	TRBV7-9	CASSGDRLNTIYF	TGTGCCAGCAGCGGGGACAGGCTAAACACCATATATTTT
-	13	-	TRBJ2-2	TRBV29-1	CSVQRSDTGELFF	TGCAGCGTTCAGCGCAGCGACACCGGGGAGCTGTTTTTT
TRBD1	14	-	TRBJ1-1	TRBV9	CASSARQGYTEAFF	TGTGCCAGCAGCGCCCGACAGGGCTACACTGAAGCTTTCTTT
TRBD1	15	-	TRBJ2-2	TRBV12-5	CASGLVLDRVGELFF	TGTGCTAGTGGTTTGGTACTGGACAGGGTCGGGGAGCTGTTTTTT
-	16	-	TRBJ1-3	TRBV4-2	CASSQDRSSSGNTIYF	TGTGCCAGCAGCCAAGACAGATCAAGCTCTGGAAACACCATATATTTT
TRBD2	16	-	TRBJ2-3	TRBV6-4	CASSDSAGVSTDTQYF	TGTGCCAGCAGTGACTCAGCGGGGGTAAGCACAGATACGCAGTATTTT
TRBD1	18	-	TRBJ1-2	TRBV6-1	CASSEAGTGYLGSYGYTF	TGTGCCAGCAGTGAAGCGGGGACAGGGTACTTAGGATCGTATGGCTACACCTTC
-	17	many	TRBJ2-6	TRBV4-3	CASSQETGGSGANVLTF	TGCGCCAGCAGCCAGGAGACAGGAGGCTCTGGGGCCAACGTCCTGACTTTC
-	14	-	TRBJ2-1	TRBV4-2	CASSPLSLFNEQFF	TGTGCCAGCAGCCCACTGTCCCTATTCAATGAGCAGTTCTTC
-	18	-	TRBJ2-2	TRBV7-3	CASSPPGWLGGDTGELFF	TGTGCCAGCAGCCCCCCGGGGTGGTTGGGAGGTGACACCGGGGAGCTGTTTTTT
-	13	-	TRBJ2-7	TRBV19	CASSIELSYEQYF	TGTGCCAGTAGTATAGAGCTGAGTTACGAGCAGTACTTC
TRBD1	16	-	TRBJ2-1	TRBV7-8	CASSLVGTGAYNEQFF	TGTGCCAGCAGCTTAGTTGGGACAGGGGCATACAATGAGCAGTTCTTC
TRBD1	15	-	TRBJ1-3	TRBV27	CASSRTGVSGNTIYF	TGTGCCAGCAGTAGGACAGGGGTCTCTGGAAACACCATATATTTT
TRBD1	16	-	TRBJ2-7	TRBV19	CASSIGGQGAYYEQYF	TGTGCCAGTAGTATAGGGGGACAGGGGGCCTACTACGAGCAGTACTTC
TRBD2	16	-	TRBJ2-1	TRBV7-9	CASSPDRLAAYNEQFF	TGTGCCAGCAGCCCTGACCGGCTAGCGGCGTACAATGAGCAGTTCTTC
TRBD2	15	-	TRBJ2-5	TRBV27	CASSWLAGERETQYF	TGTGCCAGCAGTTGGTTAGCGGGAGAGAGAGAGACCCAGTACTTC
TRBD2	12	-	TRBJ2-1	TRBV5-8	CASSPGGNEQFF	TGTGCCAGCAGCCCGGGGGGCAATGAGCAGTTCTTC
TRBD1	17	-	TRBJ2-2	TRBV7-7	CASSLALTGGNTGELFF	TGTGCCAGCAGCTTAGCGTTGACAGGGGGGAACACCGGGGAGCTGTTTTTT
TRBD2	15	-	TRBJ2-7	TRBV2	CASREGRDEMYEQYF	TGTGCCAGCAGAGAAGGGAGGGATGAAATGTACGAGCAGTACTTC
-	22	-	TRBJ2-6	TRBV9	CASSAQQGRIAGGYSGANVLTF	TGTGCCAGCAGCGCCCAACAGGGGAGGATCGCGGGAGGTTACTCTGGGGCCAACGTCCTGACTTTC
TRBD2	17	-	TRBJ2-7	TRBV27	CASSWVGLAGGLDEQYF	TGTGCCAGCAGTTGGGTGGGACTAGCGGGGGGGCTCGACGAGCAGTACTTC
TRBD1	11	once	TRBJ1-2	TRBV9	CATSEGGGYTF	TGTGCCACATCGGAAGGGGGCGGCTACACCTTC
-	14	-	TRBJ1-1	TRBV2	CASNGGLYDTEAFF	TGTGCCAGCAACGGGGGGCTTTATGACACTGAAGCTTTCTTT
-	14	-	TRBJ1-1	TRBV27	CASSFGGLNTEAFF	TGTGCCAGCAGTTTTGGGGGGTTGAACACTGAAGCTTTCTTT
-	12	-	TRBJ2-3	TRBV19	CASSYRVDTQYF	TGTGCCAGTAGTTACAGGGTGGATACGCAGTATTTT
-	15	-	TRBJ2-2	TRBV19	CASSAGVKVTGELFF	TGTGCCAGTAGTGCTGGAGTAAAGGTCACCGGGGAGCTGTTTTTT